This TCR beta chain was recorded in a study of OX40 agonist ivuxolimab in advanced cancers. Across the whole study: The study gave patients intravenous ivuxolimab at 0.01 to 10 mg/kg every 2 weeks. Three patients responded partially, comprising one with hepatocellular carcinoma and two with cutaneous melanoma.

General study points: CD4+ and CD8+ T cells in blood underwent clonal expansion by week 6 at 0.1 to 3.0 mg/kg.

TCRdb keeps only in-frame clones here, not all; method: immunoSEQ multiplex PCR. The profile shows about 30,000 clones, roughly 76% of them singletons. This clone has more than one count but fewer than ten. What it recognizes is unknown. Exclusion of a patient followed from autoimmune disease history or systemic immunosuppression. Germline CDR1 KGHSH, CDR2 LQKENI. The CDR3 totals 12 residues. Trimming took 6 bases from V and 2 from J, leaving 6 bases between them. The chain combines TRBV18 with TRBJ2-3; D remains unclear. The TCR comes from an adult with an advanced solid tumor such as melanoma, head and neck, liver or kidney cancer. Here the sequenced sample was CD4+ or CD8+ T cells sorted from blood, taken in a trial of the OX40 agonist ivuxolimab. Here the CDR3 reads CASSPFTDTQYF. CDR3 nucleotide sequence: TGTGCCAGCTCTCCGTTCACAGATACGCAGTATTTT. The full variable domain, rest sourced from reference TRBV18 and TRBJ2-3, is NAGVMQNPRHLVRRRGQEARLRCSPMKGHSHVYWYRQLPEEGLKFMVYLQKENIIDESGMPKERFSAEFPKEGPSILRIQQVVRGDSAAYFCASSPFTDTQYFGPGTRLTVL.